The 8 T cell receptor beta chains listed next were all sequenced from one sample in a study of blood T cells in healthy people across ages. Alongside a J-beta primer mix, a sample-barcoded 5' primer served in a second PCR lasting 7 to 11 cycles. TCRdb passed the 5' RACE reads through MiXCR, listing each CDR3 protein once. The sample lists about 970,000 distinct CDR3 sequences; roughly half were seen once. Sequencing used blood. The source is a woman in her sixties in good health.

With regard to this clonotype: This may be a read error: a much more frequent sequence differs by one nucleotide. V is TRBV12-3 or TRBV12-4 and J is TRBJ2-3; TRBD2 aligns across 8 bases. Unmatched junction bases numbered 8, after V lost 5 bases and J lost 7 bases. This CDR3 region has 14 residues. DNA of the CDR3: TGTGCCAGCAGTGGGACTAGGGGGGCATATACGCAGTATTTT. Translation: CASSGTRGAYTQYF.

This clonotype was seen a handful of times. This rearrangement joins TRBV4-1 to TRBJ2-7, with TRBD2 as a possible D gene (5 bases). The length of the CDR3 is 17 residues. Germline V gene lookup returns CDR1 MGHRA and CDR2 YSYEKL. Trimming took 3 bases from V and 0 from J, leaving 18 bases between them. CDR3: CASSQPVEKAGSYEQYF. In DNA form, the CDR3 reads TGCGCCAGCAGCCAGCCTGTTGAGAAGGCGGGCTCCTACGAGCAGTACTTC.

Concerning this clonotype itself: Germline and junction disagree at one end, which may indicate a read error. The chain links TRBV6-1 to TRBJ2-7; 7 nucleotides line up with TRBD2. Germline V lookup: CDR1 MNHNS, CDR2 SASEGT. The CDR3 has 14 amino acids. The CDR3 protein is CASSEYSRDYERYF. CDR3 nucleotides: TGTGCCAGCAGTGAGTACTCCCGGGACTACGAGCGGTACTTC.

The V call is TRBV5-1, the J call TRBJ1-2; D call uncertain. Germline assignment: CDR1 SGHRS and CDR2 YFSETQ. This CDR3 contains 15 residues. V was trimmed by 1 base and J by 4 bases, leaving 14 bases between them. CDR3 sequence (DNA): TGCGCCAGCAGCTTGTACGACGGCAAGCTCTATGGCTACACCTTC. It yields the protein CASSLYDGKLYGYTF.

This chain joins TRBV9 and TRBJ2-7; D not resolved. V was clipped by 4 bases and J by 7 bases, with 15 bases between them. Germline assignment: CDR1 SGDLS and CDR2 YYNGEE. The CDR3 is 13 residues long. CDR3 in DNA: TGTGCCAGCAGCCCCCAGGAAGGGCGGGAGCAGTACTTC. The encoded protein is CASSPQEGREQYF.

V gene TRBV20-1 combines with J gene TRBJ2-7; no clear D. Germline CDR1 reads DFQATT; CDR2 reads SNEGSKA (reference sequence). The CDR3 spans 11 residues. The V and J ends lost 4 bases and 5 bases respectively, with 9 bases between them. DNA of the CDR3: TGCAGTGCTACAGGCAGAGACGAGCAGTACTTC. This gives the protein CSATGRDEQYF.

The rearrangement links TRBV6-2 or TRBV6-3 to TRBJ1-5, with 9 bases matching TRBD1. The V segment lost 2 bases and the J segment 2 bases; nucleotides outside the gene matches: 13. The CDR3 spans 19 residues. CDR1 and CDR2 from the germline V gene are MNHEY and SVGEGT. The CDR3 region is CASSYRTGTGNVGNQPQHF. The CDR3, as DNA: TGTGCCAGCAGTTACCGAACCGGGACAGGGAATGTAGGCAATCAGCCCCAGCATTTT.

CDR3 coding DNA: TGCAGTGCTAGAGATCTGCGGGCGGGAGTCTACAATGAGCAGTTCTTC. Amino acids: CSARDLRAGVYNEQFF. The chain joins TRBV20-1 to TRBJ2-1; 7 bases line up with TRBD2. Unmatched junction bases numbered 8, after V lost 0 bases and J lost 3 bases. The germline CDR1 and CDR2 sequences are DFQATT and SNEGSKA (reference sequence). The length of the CDR3 is 16 residues.